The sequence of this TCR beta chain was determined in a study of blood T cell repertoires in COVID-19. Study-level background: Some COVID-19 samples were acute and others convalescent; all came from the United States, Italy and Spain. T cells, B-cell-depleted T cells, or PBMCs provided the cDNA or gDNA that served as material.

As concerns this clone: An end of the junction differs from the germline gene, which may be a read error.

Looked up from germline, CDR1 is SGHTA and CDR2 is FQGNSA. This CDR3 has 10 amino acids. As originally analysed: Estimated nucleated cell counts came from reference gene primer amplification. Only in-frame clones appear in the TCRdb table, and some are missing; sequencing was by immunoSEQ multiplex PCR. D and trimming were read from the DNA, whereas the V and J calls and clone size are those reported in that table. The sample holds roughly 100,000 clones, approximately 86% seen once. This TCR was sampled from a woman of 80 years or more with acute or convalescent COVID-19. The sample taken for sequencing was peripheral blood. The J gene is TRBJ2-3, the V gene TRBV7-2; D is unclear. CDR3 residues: CASSLVEPLF. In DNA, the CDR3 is TGTGCCAGCAGCTTAGTGGAGCCCCTCTTC.